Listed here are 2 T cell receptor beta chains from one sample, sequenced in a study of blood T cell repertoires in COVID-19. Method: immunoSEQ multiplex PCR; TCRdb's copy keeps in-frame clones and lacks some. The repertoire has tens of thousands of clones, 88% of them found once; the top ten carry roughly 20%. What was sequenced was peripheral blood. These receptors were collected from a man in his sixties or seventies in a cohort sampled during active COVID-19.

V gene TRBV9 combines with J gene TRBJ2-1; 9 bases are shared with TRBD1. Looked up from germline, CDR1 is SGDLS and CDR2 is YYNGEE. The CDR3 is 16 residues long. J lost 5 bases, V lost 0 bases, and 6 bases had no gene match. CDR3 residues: CASSVVGTGRNNEQFF. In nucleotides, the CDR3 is TGTGCCAGCAGCGTAGTGGGGACAGGGAGAAACAATGAGCAGTTCTTC.

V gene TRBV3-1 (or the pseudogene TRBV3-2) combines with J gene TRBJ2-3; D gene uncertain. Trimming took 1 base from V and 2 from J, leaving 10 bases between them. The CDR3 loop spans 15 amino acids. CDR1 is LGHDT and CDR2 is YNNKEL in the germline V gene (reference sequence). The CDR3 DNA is TGTGCCAGCAGCCAAGTGGTTCTAATCACAGATACGCAGTATTTT. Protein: CASSQVVLITDTQYF.